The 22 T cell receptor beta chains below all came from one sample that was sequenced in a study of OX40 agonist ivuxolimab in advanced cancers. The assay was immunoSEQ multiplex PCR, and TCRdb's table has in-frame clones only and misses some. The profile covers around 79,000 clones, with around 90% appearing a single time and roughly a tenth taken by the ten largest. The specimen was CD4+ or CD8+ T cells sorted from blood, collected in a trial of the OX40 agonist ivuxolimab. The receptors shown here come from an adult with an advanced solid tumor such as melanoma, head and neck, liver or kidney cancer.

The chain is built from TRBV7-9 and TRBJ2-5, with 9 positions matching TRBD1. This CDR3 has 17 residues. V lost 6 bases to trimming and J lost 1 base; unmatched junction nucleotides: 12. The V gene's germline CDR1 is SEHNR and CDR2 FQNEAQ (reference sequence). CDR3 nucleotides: TGTGCCAGCAGGTCCGGGACAGGGCGCGGTTTCCAAGAGACCCAGTACTTC. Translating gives CASRSGTGRGFQETQYF.

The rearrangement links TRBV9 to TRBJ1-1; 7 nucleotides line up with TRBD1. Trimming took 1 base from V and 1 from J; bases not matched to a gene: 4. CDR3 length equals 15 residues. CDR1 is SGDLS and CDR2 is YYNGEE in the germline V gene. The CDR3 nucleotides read TGTGCCAGCAGCGTACAACAGGGGACGAACACTGAAGCTTTCTTT. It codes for CASSVQQGTNTEAFF.

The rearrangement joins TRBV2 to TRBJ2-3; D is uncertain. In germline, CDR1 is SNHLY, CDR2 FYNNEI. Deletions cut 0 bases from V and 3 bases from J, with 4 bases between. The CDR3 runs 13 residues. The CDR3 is CASSEAQTDTQYF. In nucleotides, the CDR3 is TGTGCCAGCAGTGAAGCTCAGACAGATACGCAGTATTTT.

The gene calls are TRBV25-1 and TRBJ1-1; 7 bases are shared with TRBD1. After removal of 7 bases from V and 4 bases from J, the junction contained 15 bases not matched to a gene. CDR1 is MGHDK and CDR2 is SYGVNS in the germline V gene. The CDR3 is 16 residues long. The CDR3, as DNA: TGTGCCAGCACCTCATCCCTCGAGGGGGCAGTCACTGAAGCTTTCTTT. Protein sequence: CASTSSLEGAVTEAFF.

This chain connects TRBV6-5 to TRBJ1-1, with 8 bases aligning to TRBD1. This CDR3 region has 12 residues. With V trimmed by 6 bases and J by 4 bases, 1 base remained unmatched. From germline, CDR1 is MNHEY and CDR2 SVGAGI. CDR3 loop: CASRDRGTEAFF. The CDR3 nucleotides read TGTGCCAGCAGAGACAGGGGCACTGAAGCTTTCTTT.

The CDR3 DNA follows: TGTGCCAGCAGCTCCACATTCTTAGCTAACTATGGCTACACCTTC. It translates to CASSSTFLANYGYTF. This chain links TRBV7-9 with TRBJ1-2; D uncertain. The V gene's germline CDR1 is SEHNR and CDR2 FQNEAQ (reference sequence). The CDR3 extends over 15 amino acids. V lost 4 bases to trimming and J lost 0 bases, with 12 bases between them.

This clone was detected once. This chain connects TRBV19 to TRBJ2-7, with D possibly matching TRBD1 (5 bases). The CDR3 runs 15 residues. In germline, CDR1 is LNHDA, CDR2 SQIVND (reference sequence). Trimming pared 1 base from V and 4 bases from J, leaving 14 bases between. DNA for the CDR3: TGTGCCAGTAGTATAGGGCAGGGCCCTATTTACGAGCAGTACTTC. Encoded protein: CASSIGQGPIYEQYF.

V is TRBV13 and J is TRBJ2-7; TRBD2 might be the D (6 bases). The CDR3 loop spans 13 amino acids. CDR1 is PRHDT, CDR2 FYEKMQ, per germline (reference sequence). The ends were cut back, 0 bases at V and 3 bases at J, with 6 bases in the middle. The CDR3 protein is CASSLGRGYEQYF. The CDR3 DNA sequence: TGTGCCAGCAGCTTAGGGCGGGGCTACGAGCAGTACTTC.

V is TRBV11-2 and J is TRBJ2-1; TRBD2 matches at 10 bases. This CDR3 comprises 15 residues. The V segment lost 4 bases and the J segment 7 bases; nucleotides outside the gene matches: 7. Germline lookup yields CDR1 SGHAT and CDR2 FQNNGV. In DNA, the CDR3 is TGTGCCAGCAGCTGGAGCGGGGGGGTTATGAATGAGCAGTTCTTC. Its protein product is CASSWSGGVMNEQFF.

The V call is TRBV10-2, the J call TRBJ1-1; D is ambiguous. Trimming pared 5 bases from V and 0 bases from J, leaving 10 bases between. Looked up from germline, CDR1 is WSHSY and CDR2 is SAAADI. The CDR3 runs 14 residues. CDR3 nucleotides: TGCGCCAGCAGTCCCACGGGCCTGAACACTGAAGCTTTCTTT. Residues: CASSPTGLNTEAFF.

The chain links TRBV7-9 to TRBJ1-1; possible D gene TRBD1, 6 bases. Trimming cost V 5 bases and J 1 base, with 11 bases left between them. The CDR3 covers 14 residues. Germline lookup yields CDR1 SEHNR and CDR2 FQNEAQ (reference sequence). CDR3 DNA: TGTGCCAGCAGCATCCAGGGGCAGAACACTGAAGCTTTCTTT. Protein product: CASSIQGQNTEAFF. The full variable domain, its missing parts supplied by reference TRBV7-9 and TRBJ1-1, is DTGVSQNPRHKITKRGQNVTFRCDPISEHNRLYWYRQTLGQGPEFLTYFQNEAQLEKSRLLSDRFSAERPKGSFSTLEIQRTEQGDSAMYLCASSIQGQNTEAFFGQGTRLTVV.

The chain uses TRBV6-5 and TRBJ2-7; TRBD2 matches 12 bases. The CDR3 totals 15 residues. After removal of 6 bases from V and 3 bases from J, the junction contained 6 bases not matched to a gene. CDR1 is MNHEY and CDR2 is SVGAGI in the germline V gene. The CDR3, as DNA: TGTGCCAGCAGCCCCTTGACTAGCGGGGGCTACGAGCAGTACTTC. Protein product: CASSPLTSGGYEQYF.

The CDR3 coding sequence is TGTGCCAGCAGTGAAGGCCCAGGGGCAAACACTGAAGCTTTCTTT. Its translation is CASSEGPGANTEAFF. The chain links TRBV6-1 to TRBJ1-1, with a tentative D call TRBD1 (6 bases). Germline CDR1 MNHNS, CDR2 SASEGT. Between the trimmed V and J ends, which lost 1 base and 2 bases, there was a span of 11 bases. The CDR3 runs 15 residues.

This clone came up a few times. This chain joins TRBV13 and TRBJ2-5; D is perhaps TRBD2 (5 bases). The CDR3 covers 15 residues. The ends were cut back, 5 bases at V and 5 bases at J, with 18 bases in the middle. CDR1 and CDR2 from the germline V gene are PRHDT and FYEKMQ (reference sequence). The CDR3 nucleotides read TGTGCCAGCAGCCCCCGAGGACTGGGTGAGGAGACCCAGTACTTC. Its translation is CASSPRGLGEETQYF.

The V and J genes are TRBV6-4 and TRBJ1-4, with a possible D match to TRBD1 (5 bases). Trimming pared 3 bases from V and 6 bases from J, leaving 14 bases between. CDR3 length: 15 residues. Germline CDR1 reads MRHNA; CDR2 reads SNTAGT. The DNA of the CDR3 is TGTGCCAGCAGTGAGACCGGGACCGCATATGAAAAACTGTTTTTT. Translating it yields CASSETGTAYEKLFF.

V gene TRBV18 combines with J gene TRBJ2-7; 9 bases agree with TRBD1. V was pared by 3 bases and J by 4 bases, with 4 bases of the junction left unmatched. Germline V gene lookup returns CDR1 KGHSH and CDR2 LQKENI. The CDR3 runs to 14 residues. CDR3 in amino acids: CASSPGDRAYEQYF. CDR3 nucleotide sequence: TGTGCCAGCTCACCCGGGGACAGGGCATACGAGCAGTACTTC.

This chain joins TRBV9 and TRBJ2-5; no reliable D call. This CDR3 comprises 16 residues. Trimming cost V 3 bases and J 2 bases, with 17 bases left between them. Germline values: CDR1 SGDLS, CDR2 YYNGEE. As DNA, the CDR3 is TGTGCCAGCAGCGCCCTTTTGGGTGGTGTTCAAGAGACCCAGTACTTC. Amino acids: CASSALLGGVQETQYF.

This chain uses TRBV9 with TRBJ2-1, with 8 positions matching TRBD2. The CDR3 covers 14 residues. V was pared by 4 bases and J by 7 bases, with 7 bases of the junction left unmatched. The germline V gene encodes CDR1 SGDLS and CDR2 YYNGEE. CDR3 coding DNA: TGTGCCAGCAGCCCCGGGGGGGCAGGGAATGAGCAGTTCTTC. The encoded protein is CASSPGGAGNEQFF.

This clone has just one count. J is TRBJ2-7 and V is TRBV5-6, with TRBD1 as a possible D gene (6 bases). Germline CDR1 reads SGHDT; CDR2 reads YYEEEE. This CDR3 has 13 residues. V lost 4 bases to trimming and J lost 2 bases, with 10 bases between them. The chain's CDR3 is CASSATGTYEQYF. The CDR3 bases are TGTGCCAGCAGCGCGACAGGAACCTACGAGCAGTACTTC. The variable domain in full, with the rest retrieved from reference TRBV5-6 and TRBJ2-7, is DAGVTQSPTHLIKTRGQQVTLRCSPKSGHDTVSWYQQALGQGPQFIFQYYEEEERQRGNFPDRFSGHQFPNYSSELNVNALLLGDSALYLCASSATGTYEQYFGPGTRLTVT.

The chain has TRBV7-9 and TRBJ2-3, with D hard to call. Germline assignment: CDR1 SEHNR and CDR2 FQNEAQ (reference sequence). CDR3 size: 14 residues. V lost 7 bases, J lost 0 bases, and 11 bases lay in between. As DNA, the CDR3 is TGTGCCAGCACCCGACCAGTCAGCACAGATACGCAGTATTTT. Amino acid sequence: CASTRPVSTDTQYF.

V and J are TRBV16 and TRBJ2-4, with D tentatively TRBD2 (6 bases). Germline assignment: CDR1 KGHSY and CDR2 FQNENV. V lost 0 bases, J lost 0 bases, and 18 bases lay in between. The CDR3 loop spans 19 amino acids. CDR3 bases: TGTGCCAGCAGCCAATCGCTAGCCGGGAGAGGGCTAGCCAAAAACATTCAGTACTTC. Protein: CASSQSLAGRGLAKNIQYF.

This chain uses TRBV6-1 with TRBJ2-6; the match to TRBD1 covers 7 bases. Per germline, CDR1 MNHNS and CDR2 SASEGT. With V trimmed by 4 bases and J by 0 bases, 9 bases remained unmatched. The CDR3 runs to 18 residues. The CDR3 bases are TGTGCCAGCAGTGTCAGGGGGACGGATTCCTCTGGGGCCAACGTCCTGACTTTC. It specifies CASSVRGTDSSGANVLTF.